The rows below give T cell receptor beta chains drawn from one sample of a study of cytomegalovirus exposure and HLA in healthy donors. The table came from immunoSEQ multiplex PCR; TCRdb's copy has only in-frame clones and leaves some out. The sample consists of 90,000 to 150,000 clones, 15% to 19% of them appearing once. Sequences were obtained from PBMCs. Receptors originate from a woman between 18 and 30 years old in good health and CMV-seronegative. The CDR3 runs from the conserved cysteine through the conserved F or W. The D gene is left open where the match is weak. A row's size may be missing; if present it is once, few, many or a size class.

V	size	D	J	DNA	CDR3
TRBV6-5	few	.	TRBJ1-6	TGTGCCAGCAGTTACTTTCCGAGCTCCTATAATTCACCCCTCCACTTT	CASSYFPSSYNSPLHF
TRBV30	few	.	TRBJ1-3	TGTGCCTGGGTTGCGCCCGGAAACACCATATATTTT	CAWVAPGNTIYF
TRBV9	few	TRBD1	TRBJ1-2	TGTGCCAGCAGCGTCGGACAGGGTGGTTATGGCTACACCTTC	CASSVGQGGYGYTF
TRBV7-9	.	TRBD1	TRBJ2-7	TGTGCCAGCAGCCCTCGAGCCGCCGGGACAGGGGCCTACGAGCAGTACTTC	CASSPRAAGTGAYEQYF
TRBV6-6	.	TRBD1	TRBJ2-1	TGTGCCAGCAGTTACCCTCCCGGACAGGAGGAGCAGTTCTTC	CASSYPPGQEEQFF
TRBV30	.	.	TRBJ2-2	TGTGCCTGGTTTCGAGCGGGGGAGCTGTTTTTT	CAWFRAGELFF
TRBV6-1	.	TRBD2	TRBJ2-7	TGTGCCAGCAGTTCGACTAGCGGGAGGTCCTACGAGCAGTACTTC	CASSSTSGRSYEQYF
TRBV7-9	.	TRBD2	TRBJ2-1	TGTGCCAGCAGCTCAAACTTGGGGAGGGCCTATGAGCAGTTCTTC	CASSSNLGRAYEQFF
TRBV30	few	TRBD2	TRBJ2-3	TGTGCCTGGGGGCTAGCGGGAGGTTCCTCAGATACGCAGTATTTT	CAWGLAGGSSDTQYF
TRBV5-4	few	.	TRBJ2-7	TGTGCCAGCAGCTTGGGACAGGTCTCAACCTACGAGCAGTACTTC	CASSLGQVSTYEQYF
TRBV15	many	.	TRBJ2-3	TGTGCCACCAGCAGAGTACAGGTTGGAACAGATACGCAGTATTTT	CATSRVQVGTDTQYF
TRBV29-1	few	.	TRBJ2-3	TGCAGCGTTGAAGGTGGGGGCTGGAGCACAGATACGCAGTATTTT	CSVEGGGWSTDTQYF
TRBV19	.	.	TRBJ1-1	TGTGCCAGTAGTATAGGGCCCCATCGCACTGAAGCTTTCTTT	CASSIGPHRTEAFF
TRBV18	.	TRBD1	TRBJ2-2	TGTGCCAGCTCACTCCAGGGGGCGCGGAACACCGGGGAGCTGTTTTTT	CASSLQGARNTGELFF
TRBV25-1	.	.	TRBJ2-7	TGTGCCAGCAGTGAATTACGGGGTAAGGGGGCCTACGAGCAGTACTTC	CASSELRGKGAYEQYF
TRBV11-3	few	TRBD2	TRBJ2-1	TGTGCCAGCAGCCTTGGGACTAGCGGGGGGGAGGAGCAGTTCTTC	CASSLGTSGGEEQFF
TRBV2	few	.	TRBJ2-3	TGTGCCAGCAGTGACAGGGGTGCAGATACGCAGTATTTT	CASSDRGADTQYF
TRBV7-9	few	TRBD1	TRBJ1-5	TGTGCCAGCAGCTTAGACTCACAGGGGTCTCAGCCCCAGCATTTT	CASSLDSQGSQPQHF
TRBV4-1	few	TRBD1	TRBJ2-6	TGCGCCAGCGGACAGGCAGCTTCTGGGGCCAACGTCCTGACTTTC	CASGQAASGANVLTF
TRBV6-1	.	TRBD2	TRBJ2-5	TGTGCCAGCAGTGAGGCTAGCGGGGGCCAGGAGACCCAGTACTTC	CASSEASGGQETQYF
TRBV4-3	many	.	TRBJ2-1	TGCGCCAGCAGCCAACAGCTGGAGCAGTACAATGAGCAGTTCTTC	CASSQQLEQYNEQFF
TRBV6-1	.	TRBD1	TRBJ2-7	TGTGCCAGCAGCAGGGACAGGGGGAGCGAGCAGTACTTC	CASSRDRGSEQYF
TRBV11-3	once	TRBD2	TRBJ2-7	TGTGCCAGCAGCTTAGACGCTAGCGGGGGAAGGGAGCAGTACTTC	CASSLDASGGREQYF
TRBV4-1	few	.	TRBJ1-6	TGCGCCAGCAGCCAAGGGCCTTTTTCGTCACCCCTCCACTTT	CASSQGPFSSPLHF
TRBV4-2	.	TRBD1	TRBJ1-5	TGTGCCAGCAGCCAACAGGACAGGGGGCAACAGCCCCAGCATTTT	CASSQQDRGQQPQHF
TRBV7-9	.	.	TRBJ2-7	TGTGCCAGCAGCTCCAGATCCTGGGAGCAGTACTTC	CASSSRSWEQYF
TRBV5-1	few	TRBD2	TRBJ2-2	TGCGCCAGCAGCACGGCCCTAGCGGGGTCCGGGGAGCTGTTTTTT	CASSTALAGSGELFF
TRBV27	.	TRBD1	TRBJ1-1	TGTGCCAGCAGACAAATTCAACCGGGACAGGGTTTCCTGAACACTGAAGCTTTCTTT	CASRQIQPGQGFLNTEAFF
TRBV5-4	.	TRBD1	TRBJ2-7	TGTGCCAGCAGCTTGGAAAGGGACAGGGGGCTGTACGAGCAGTACTTC	CASSLERDRGLYEQYF
TRBV4-1	few	.	TRBJ1-2	TGCGCCAGCAGCCAAGAACCCAGTGTATATGGCTACACCTTC	CASSQEPSVYGYTF
TRBV6-1	.	.	TRBJ2-1	TGTGCCAGCAGTGAAGCGAGCGAGTACAATGAGCAGTTCTTC	CASSEASEYNEQFF
TRBV5-1	.	.	TRBJ1-1	TGCGCCAGCAGCTCAGGGTCCACTGAAGCTTTCTTT	CASSSGSTEAFF
TRBV6-5	.	TRBD1	TRBJ2-2	TGTGCCAGCAGTTACCCGGGACAGGAGGGCACCGGGGAGCTGTTTTTT	CASSYPGQEGTGELFF
TRBV7-9	few	TRBD1	TRBJ2-7	TGTGCCAGCAGCTCCCCCGACAGGGCCAACGAGCAGTACTTC	CASSSPDRANEQYF
TRBV6-4	few	.	TRBJ2-1	TGTGCCAGCAGTGGGACCCCCGGGGGTGAGCAGTTCTTC	CASSGTPGGEQFF
TRBV9	.	TRBD2	TRBJ2-5	TGTGCCAGCAGCGCCCCCCTTGTGACTAGCGGGAGACCAGACCAAGAGACCCAGTACTTC	CASSAPLVTSGRPDQETQYF
TRBV7-2	few	TRBD2	TRBJ2-2	TGTGCCAGCAGCCCCGAGGGCGGGGGGTTTCACACCGGGGAGCTGTTTTTT	CASSPEGGGFHTGELFF
TRBV2	.	.	TRBJ2-1	TGTGCCAGCAGTCGAGATCGGCCACTAGCAGCCGGTGAGCAGTTCTTC	CASSRDRPLAAGEQFF
TRBV29-1	few	TRBD1	TRBJ1-2	TGCAGCGCCTCAGGGGGTAACTATGGCTACACCTTC	CSASGGNYGYTF
TRBV6-4	.	.	TRBJ1-1	TGTGCCAGCAGTCAGGAGGGTACGAACACTGAAGCTTTCTTT	CASSQEGTNTEAFF
TRBV13	.	TRBD2	TRBJ2-7	TGTGCCAGCAGCCCCTTGACTAGCGGGAGCTACGAGCAGTACTTC	CASSPLTSGSYEQYF
TRBV6-5	few	.	TRBJ2-1	TGTGCCAGCAGTTACCCTCGGGGGAATGAGCAGTTCTTC	CASSYPRGNEQFF
TRBV15	.	.	TRBJ2-5	TGTGCCACCAGCAGAGGCCCGACAGCTACGAGTGAGACCCAGTACTTC	CATSRGPTATSETQYF
TRBV11-2	once	TRBD2	TRBJ2-7	TGTGCCAGCAGCTTAGAGACTAGCGGCCGCTACGAGCAGTACTTC	CASSLETSGRYEQYF
TRBV5-1	few	.	TRBJ1-1	TGCGCCAGCACCTTGGCAGGGCCCCTAATTATGAACACTGAAGCTTTCTTT	CASTLAGPLIMNTEAFF
TRBV6-5	few	.	TRBJ2-2	TGTGCCAGCAGCCCCGGGACTCGTCACACCGGGGAGCTGTTTTTT	CASSPGTRHTGELFF
TRBV2	.	TRBD1	TRBJ1-5	TGTGCCAGCAGTGAAGACAGGGGGCGTCGACAGCCCCAGCATTTT	CASSEDRGRRQPQHF
TRBV25-1	.	.	TRBJ1-5	TGTGCCAGCAGCGCCGGGGGGGCTCAGCCCCAGCATTTT	CASSAGGAQPQHF
TRBV4-2	.	TRBD2	TRBJ2-2	TGTGCCAGCAGCCAAGATTATGGAGGCGGGGGGAACACCGGGGAGCTGTTTTTT	CASSQDYGGGGNTGELFF
TRBV20-1	few	.	TRBJ2-5	TGCAGTGCGACAGGTGTAGCCCAGTACTTC	CSATGVAQYF